This TCR beta chain derives from a study of control samples from healthy donors and cancer patients. The repertoire was sequenced with immunoSEQ multiplex PCR; TCRdb's copy has only in-frame clones and lacks some. Among about 73,000 clones, about 90% were seen once, and the ten largest hold 15% to 20%. Germline V gene data show CDR1 as SGHDN and CDR2 as FVKESK. The CDR3 sequence is 14 residues long. V was trimmed by 4 bases and J by 4 bases, leaving 10 bases between them. The TCR was taken from a man in his fifties or sixties with lung cancer. Specimen: PBMCs. V is TRBV14 and J is TRBJ1-4, with D possibly TRBD1 on 6 matching bases. CDR3 DNA sequence: TGTGCCAGCAGCCTCTACAGGGATAATGAAAAACTGTTTTTT. Encoded protein: CASSLYRDNEKLFF.